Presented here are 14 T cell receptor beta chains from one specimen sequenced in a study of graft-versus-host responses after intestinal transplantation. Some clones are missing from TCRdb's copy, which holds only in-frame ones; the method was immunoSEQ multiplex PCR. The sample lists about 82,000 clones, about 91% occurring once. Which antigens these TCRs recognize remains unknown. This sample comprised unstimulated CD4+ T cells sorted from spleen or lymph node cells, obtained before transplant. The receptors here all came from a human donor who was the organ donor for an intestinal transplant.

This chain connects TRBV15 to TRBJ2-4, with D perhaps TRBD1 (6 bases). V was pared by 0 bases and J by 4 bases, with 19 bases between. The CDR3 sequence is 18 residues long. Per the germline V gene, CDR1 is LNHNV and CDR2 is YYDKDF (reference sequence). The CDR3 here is CATSRDHDGQTRKNIQYF. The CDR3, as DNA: TGTGCCACCAGCAGAGATCACGATGGACAGACCCGAAAAAACATTCAGTACTTC.

The CDR3 region has the DNA TGTGCCAGCAGCTCAGGGGGCCGGGGTAATGAAAAACTGTTTTTT. Protein: CASSSGGRGNEKLFF. This rearrangement joins TRBV5-4 to TRBJ1-4, with 8 bases identical to TRBD1. The CDR3 has 15 residues. Per the germline V gene, CDR1 is SGHNT and CDR2 is YYREEE (reference sequence). V lost 3 bases and J lost 4; bases outside the gene matches: 5.

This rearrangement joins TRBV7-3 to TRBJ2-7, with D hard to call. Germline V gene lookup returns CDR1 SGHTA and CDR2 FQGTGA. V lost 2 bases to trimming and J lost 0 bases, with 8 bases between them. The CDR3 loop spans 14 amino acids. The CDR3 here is CASSLQHTSYEQYF. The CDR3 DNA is TGTGCCAGCAGCTTACAACACACCTCCTACGAGCAGTACTTC.

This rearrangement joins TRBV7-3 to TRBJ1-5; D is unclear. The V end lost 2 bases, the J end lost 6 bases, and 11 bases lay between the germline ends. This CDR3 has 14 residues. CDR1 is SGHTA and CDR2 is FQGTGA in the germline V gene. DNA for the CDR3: TGTGCCAGCAGCTTACAAGAAGGCGGTCAGCCCCAGCATTTT. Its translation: CASSLQEGGQPQHF.

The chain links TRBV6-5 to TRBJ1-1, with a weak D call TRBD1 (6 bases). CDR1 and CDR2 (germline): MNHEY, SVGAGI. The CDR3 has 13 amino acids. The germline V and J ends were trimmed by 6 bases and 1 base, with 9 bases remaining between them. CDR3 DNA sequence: TGTGCCAGCAGGACGACAGGGAACACTGAAGCTTTCTTT. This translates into CASRTTGNTEAFF.

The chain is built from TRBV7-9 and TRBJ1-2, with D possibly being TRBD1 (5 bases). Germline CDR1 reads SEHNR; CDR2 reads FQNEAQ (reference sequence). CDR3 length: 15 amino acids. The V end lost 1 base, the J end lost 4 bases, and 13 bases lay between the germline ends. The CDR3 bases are TGTGCCAGCAGCTTAGTTCTCGACAGTCCCTATGGCTACACCTTC. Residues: CASSLVLDSPYGYTF.

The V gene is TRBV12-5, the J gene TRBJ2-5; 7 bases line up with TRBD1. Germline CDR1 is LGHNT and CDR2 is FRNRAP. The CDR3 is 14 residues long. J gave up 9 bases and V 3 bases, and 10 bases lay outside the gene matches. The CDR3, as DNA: TGTGCTAGTGGTTTCGAGACAGGGCACACGGCCCAGTACTTC. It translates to CASGFETGHTAQYF.

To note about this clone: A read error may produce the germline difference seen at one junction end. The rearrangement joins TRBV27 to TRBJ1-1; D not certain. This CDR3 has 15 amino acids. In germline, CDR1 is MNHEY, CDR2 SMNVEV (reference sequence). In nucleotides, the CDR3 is TGTGCCAGCAGTTTATCTTCGGGCGGGAACACTGAGGCTTTCTTT. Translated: CASSLSSGGNTEAFF.

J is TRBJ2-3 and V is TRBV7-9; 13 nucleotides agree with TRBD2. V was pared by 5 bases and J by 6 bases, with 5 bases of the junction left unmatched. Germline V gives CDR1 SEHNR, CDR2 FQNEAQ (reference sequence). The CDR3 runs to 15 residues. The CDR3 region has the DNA TGTGCCAGCAGCCCGACTAGCGGGGGGCCGGATACGCAGTATTTT. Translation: CASSPTSGGPDTQYF.

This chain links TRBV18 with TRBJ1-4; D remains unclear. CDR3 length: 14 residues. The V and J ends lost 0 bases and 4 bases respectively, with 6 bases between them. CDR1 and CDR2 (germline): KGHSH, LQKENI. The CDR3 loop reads CASSPPSLNEKLFF. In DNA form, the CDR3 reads TGTGCCAGCTCACCACCGAGCCTTAATGAAAAACTGTTTTTT.

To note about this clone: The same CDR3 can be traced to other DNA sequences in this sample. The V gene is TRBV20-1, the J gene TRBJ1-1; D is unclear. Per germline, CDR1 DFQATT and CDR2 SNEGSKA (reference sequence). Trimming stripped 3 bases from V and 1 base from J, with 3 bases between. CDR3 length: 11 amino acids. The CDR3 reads CSASQNTEAFF. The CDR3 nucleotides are TGCAGTGCTAGTCAGAACACTGAAGCTTTCTTT.

The CDR3 DNA follows: TGTGCCAGCAGCGCAGGAGGAAACACCATATATTTT. This codes for CASSAGGNTIYF. The rearrangement uses TRBV7-8 and TRBJ1-3; D is ambiguous. This CDR3 contains 12 residues. V was cut by 5 bases and J by 4 bases, with 6 bases left in between. Germline V gives CDR1 SGHVS, CDR2 FQNEAQ.

The CDR3: CATAGPFRGEQYF. CDR3 coding DNA: TGTGCCACCGCGGGCCCTTTCAGGGGAGAGCAGTACTTC. The J gene is TRBJ2-7, the V gene TRBV21-1; the table's D gene call, TRBD1, was not cross checked with the DNA. TRBV21-1 is a recognized pseudogene. The CDR3 runs 13 residues.

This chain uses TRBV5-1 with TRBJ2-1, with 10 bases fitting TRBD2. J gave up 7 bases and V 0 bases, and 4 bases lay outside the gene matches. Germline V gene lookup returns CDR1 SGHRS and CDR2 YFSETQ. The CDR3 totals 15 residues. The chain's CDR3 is CASSLASGSGNEQFF. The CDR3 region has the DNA TGCGCCAGCAGCTTGGCTAGCGGGAGCGGGAATGAGCAGTTCTTC.